Reported below is one T cell receptor (beta chain). This record belongs to a study of blood T cell repertoires in COVID-19. V lost 3 bases and J 0 bases, leaving 12 bases between the germline ends. The CDR3 spans 16 residues. The germline gives CDR1 LNHNV, CDR2 YYDKDF (reference sequence). Assay used: immunoSEQ multiplex PCR; TCRdb lists only in-frame clones, some missing. There are 250,000 or so clones in the sample; about 89% occur only once, and 8% to 10% lies in the top ten. The chain has TRBV15 and TRBJ1-3, with D unclear. The sample consisted of PBMCs or T cells enriched from blood (not recorded which). The TCR sequence derives from a man aged 35 to 55 who had recovered from COVID-19. CDR3 sequence (DNA): TGTGCCACCAGCAGCCTCCCCATCGGCTCTGGAAACACCATATATTTT. Translation gives CATSSLPIGSGNTIYF.